The entry that follows covers one T cell receptor beta chain sequence. Treatment meaning: roughly 18 received Ad26.COV2.S at low or high dose, single or two shots; about 5 received placebo; per-sample allocation not given. Following the first vaccine or placebo injection, samples were taken on day 63. Measured with immunoSEQ multiplex PCR; TCRdb has only the in-frame clones, and not every one. The sample has about 350,000 clones; about 88% are singletons. These data originate in a study of Ad26.COV2.S vaccination and SARS-CoV-2 variants. Overall study context: Doses of Ad26.COV2.S were injected into muscle once or twice, 56 days apart.

This CDR3 has 15 residues. Germline assignment: CDR1 SGHRS and CDR2 YFSETQ. Trimming stripped 1 base from V and 6 bases from J, with 13 bases between. The clonotype comes from a person between 18 and 60 years old who received the Ad26.COV2.S COVID-19 vaccine or a placebo. Sequences were derived from peripheral blood, sampled in a trial of Ad26.COV2.S vaccine versus placebo. The chain joins TRBV5-1 to TRBJ1-4; D might be TRBD1 (5 bases). CDR3 sequence: CASSLNPGVDEKLFF. The CDR3 nucleotides read TGCGCCAGCAGCTTGAATCCGGGGGTTGATGAAAAACTGTTTTTT.